One sample yielded the 20 T cell receptor beta chains listed below, sequenced in a study of blood T cell repertoires in COVID-19. The method was immunoSEQ multiplex PCR; TCRdb's version includes in-frame clones alone and lacks a portion of them. The data show 200,000 to 250,000 clones, approximately 80% seen once. The sequencing input was peripheral blood. The source is a man aged 25-45 years who had recovered from COVID-19.

The chain is built from TRBV19 and TRBJ2-3; D remains ambiguous. Between the trimmed V and J ends, which lost 1 base and 1 base, there was a span of 12 bases. The CDR3 is 16 residues long. The V gene's germline CDR1 is LNHDA and CDR2 SQIVND (reference sequence). The CDR3 region is CASSIVGALGTDTQYF. For the CDR3, the DNA is TGTGCCAGTAGTATAGTAGGAGCGCTCGGCACAGATACGCAGTATTTT. Full variable domain (outside the CDR3, taken from reference TRBV19 and TRBJ2-3): DGGITQSPKYLFRKEGQNVTLSCEQNLNHDAMYWYRQDPGQGLRLIYYSQIVNDFQKGDIAEGYSVSREKKESFPLTVTSAQKNPTAFYLCASSIVGALGTDTQYFGPGTRLTVL.

V is TRBV5-1 and J is TRBJ2-2; 9 bases align to TRBD1. J was trimmed by 6 bases and V by 6 bases; bases with no gene match: 12. There are 16 residues in the CDR3. Germline-derived CDR1 and CDR2 are SGHRS and YFSETQ. The CDR3 nucleotides read TGCGCCAGCACCCCTTCCGGGACAGGGAATTCCGGGGAGCTGTTTTTT. It encodes CASTPSGTGNSGELFF.

This clone was observed a handful of times. The gene calls are TRBV3-1 (or the pseudogene TRBV3-2) and TRBJ2-2; 10 bases map to TRBD2. V shed 3 bases and J 6 bases; nucleotides not matched to a gene: 4. The CDR3 is 15 residues long. CDR1 is LGHDT and CDR2 is YNNKEL in the germline V gene (reference sequence). CDR3 loop: CASSQSGGVPGELFF. For the CDR3, the DNA is TGTGCCAGCAGCCAGAGCGGGGGGGTCCCCGGGGAGCTGTTTTTT.

This clone was seen a handful of times. The chain has TRBV2 and TRBJ2-5; D is unclear. The CDR3 covers 11 residues. Trimming cost V 3 bases and J 5 bases, with 4 bases left between them. CDR1 SNHLY and CDR2 FYNNEI come from the germline V gene. The CDR3 coding sequence is TGTGCCAGCAGTGAGGAGGAGACCCAGTACTTC. Its translation is CASSEEETQYF.

The gene calls are TRBV18 and TRBJ2-1; D might be TRBD1 (5 bases). CDR1 and CDR2 (germline): KGHSH, LQKENI. The CDR3 contains 14 residues. V dropped 3 bases and J dropped 3 bases, with 9 bases sitting between them. The CDR3 sequence: CASSPGLDYNEQFF. The CDR3 bases are TGTGCCAGCTCACCGGGGCTTGACTACAATGAGCAGTTCTTC.

The rearrangement joins TRBV28 to TRBJ1-1, with D tentatively TRBD1 (6 bases). Trimming left V 4 bases short and J 1 base short, with 16 bases between. Germline V gives CDR1 MDHEN, CDR2 SYDVKM. CDR3 length equals 16 residues. This chain's CDR3 is CASSSPGTPTNTEAFF. CDR3 DNA sequence: TGTGCCAGCAGTTCCCCCGGGACACCTACGAACACTGAAGCTTTCTTT.

This rearrangement joins TRBV5-6 to TRBJ1-1; D not certain. The CDR3 totals 14 residues. CDR1 is SGHDT and CDR2 is YYEEEE in the germline V gene. Trimming cost V 7 bases and J 6 bases, with 19 bases left between them. In nucleotides, the CDR3 is TGTGCCAGCGAACGCGGGTATCGGAAGGCTGAAGCTTTCTTT. Protein: CASERGYRKAEAFF.

The gene calls are TRBV6-5 and TRBJ1-6; tentatively, D is TRBD1 (5 bases). Trimming cost V 6 bases and J 4 bases, with 10 bases left between them. Germline V gene data show CDR1 as MNHEY and CDR2 as SVGAGI. The CDR3 runs to 14 residues. CDR3 DNA: TGTGCCAGCAGGCCGACAGAATATAATTCACCCCTCCACTTT. This gives the protein CASRPTEYNSPLHF.

The V gene is TRBV18, the J gene TRBJ2-1; D might be TRBD2 (5 bases). CDR3 length equals 15 residues. Trimming cost V 3 bases and J 4 bases, with 13 bases left between them. In germline, CDR1 is KGHSH, CDR2 LQKENI. Written as DNA, the CDR3 is TGTGCCAGCTCACCTCCGGGATCAGAGTACAATGAGCAGTTCTTC. Amino acids: CASSPPGSEYNEQFF.

The V gene is TRBV6-5, the J gene TRBJ2-7, with TRBD2 matching over 8 bases. In germline, CDR1 is MNHEY, CDR2 SVGAGI. This CDR3 is built from 14 residues. The V segment lost 10 bases and the J segment 3 bases; nucleotides outside the gene matches: 11. The chain's CDR3 is CATRGGPADYEQYV. The CDR3 DNA reads TGTGCCACCCGGGGGGGGCCGGCGGACTACGAGCAGTACGTC.

The chain uses TRBV27 and TRBJ1-3; maybe TRBD1 (5 bases). The germline V gene has CDR1 MNHEY and CDR2 SMNVEV (reference sequence). CDR3 length: 13 residues. CDR3 DNA sequence: TGTGTCACATATTCAGGGCCAGGAAACACCATATATTTT. Translated: CVTYSGPGNTIYF.

This sequence joins TRBV9 and TRBJ1-2; D perhaps matches TRBD1 (6 bases). Germline values: CDR1 SGDLS, CDR2 YYNGEE. V was clipped by 4 bases and J by 1 base, with 11 bases between them. The CDR3 loop spans 14 amino acids. This CDR3 reads CASSLGGGNYGYTF. The CDR3 DNA is TGTGCCAGCAGCCTAGGAGGGGGTAACTATGGCTACACCTTC. Full variable domain (missing parts from reference TRBV9 and TRBJ1-2): DSGVTQTPKHLITATGQRVTLRCSPRSGDLSVYWYQQSLDQGLQFLIQYYNGEERAKGNILERFSAQQFPDLHSELNLSSLELGDSALYFCASSLGGGNYGYTFGSGTRLTVV.

The chain employs TRBV18 and TRBJ2-1, with TRBD1 matching over 10 bases. Losses at the gene ends were 6 bases for V and 7 bases for J; bases not matched to a gene: 9. The CDR3 sequence is 15 residues long. Germline V gene sequence: CDR1 KGHSH, CDR2 LQKENI. CDR3 sequence reads: CASSPGTGVMNEQFF. The CDR3, as DNA: TGTGCCAGCTCGCCGGGGACAGGGGTGATGAATGAGCAGTTCTTC.

This clone came up once. The rearrangement uses TRBV6-6 and TRBJ1-1, with no clear D. Germline assignment: CDR1 MNHNY and CDR2 SVGAGI (reference sequence). Between the trimmed V and J ends, which lost 0 bases and 1 base, there was a span of 12 bases. This CDR3 has 16 amino acids. DNA for the CDR3: TGTGCCAGCAGTTACTCGAGTAGAGTCGGGAACACTGAAGCTTTCTTT. Translated, it gives CASSYSSRVGNTEAFF.

The rearrangement links TRBV5-1 to TRBJ2-3; TRBD2 matches 12 bases. V lost 4 bases, J lost 5 bases, and 8 bases stayed unmatched. The CDR3 covers 16 residues. The V gene's germline CDR1 is SGHRS and CDR2 YFSETQ. CDR3: CASSAPSGGVKDTQYF. The DNA for the CDR3 is TGCGCCAGCAGCGCCCCTAGCGGGGGGGTAAAAGATACGCAGTATTTT.

The sample holds one count of this clone. This chain links TRBV5-4 with TRBJ2-1, with a weak D call TRBD1 (7 bases). Between the trimmed V and J ends, which lost 4 bases and 7 bases, there was a span of 15 bases. Per the germline V gene, CDR1 is SGHNT and CDR2 is YYREEE (reference sequence). The CDR3 is 14 amino acids. The CDR3, as DNA: TGTGCCAGCAGCCAGAGGACAGGAGGGAATGAGCAGTTCTTC. This encodes CASSQRTGGNEQFF.

In DNA, the CDR3 is TGTGCCAGCCATCGGCCAGGGGATCCTAACTATGGCTACACCTTC. Protein: CASHRPGDPNYGYTF. This chain uses TRBV28 with TRBJ1-2, with D perhaps matching TRBD1 (6 bases). Germline CDR1 reads MDHEN; CDR2 reads SYDVKM. CDR3 length equals 15 residues. V lost 8 bases and J 0 bases, leaving 16 bases between the germline ends.

DNA of the CDR3: TGTGCCAGCCGTACCCAGGGGAAGGTGAGCACTGAAGCTTTCTTT. This gives the protein CASRTQGKVSTEAFF. J is TRBJ1-1 and V is TRBV6-5; tentative D call: TRBD1 (6 bases). The germline CDR1 and CDR2 sequences are MNHEY and SVGAGI. V was shortened by 8 bases and J by 4 bases, with 20 bases between the two germline ends. This CDR3 contains 15 residues.

The gene calls are TRBV5-4 and TRBJ2-3, with TRBD1 identical over 7 bases. V trimming: 4 bases; J trimming: 6 bases; junction bases outside the gene matches: 5. The germline gives CDR1 SGHNT, CDR2 YYREEE (reference sequence). This CDR3 region has 13 residues. CDR3 sequence: CASSPGTADTQYF. The CDR3 nucleotides read TGTGCCAGCAGCCCGGGGACAGCCGATACGCAGTATTTT.

The chain recombines TRBV4-1 with TRBJ2-1, with 8 bases lining up with TRBD2. CDR1 and CDR2 from the germline V gene are MGHRA and YSYEKL. V was clipped by 1 base and J by 10 bases; unmatched bases: 15. The CDR3 extends over 17 amino acids. CDR3 residues: CASSQAGLAGPRGEQFF. In DNA form, the CDR3 reads TGCGCCAGCAGCCAAGCCGGGCTAGCGGGCCCTAGGGGGGAGCAGTTCTTC.